Listed here are 6 T cell receptor beta chains from one sample, sequenced in a study of T-cell reconstitution after alpha-beta-depleted transplantation in children (dated by TCRdb to about 2016). Interpreted using the paper, the treatment or condition label stands for: allogeneic hematopoietic cell transplantation with graft depleted of TCRalphabeta T cells and CD19 B cells. Receptors were amplified or captured by PCR. Reads for this sample came from an Illumina HiSeq 2500. Molecular barcoding was employed in the preparation of TCR libraries, with unique molecular identifiers being used to normalize TCRbeta repertoire quantification. TCRdb applied fastp at Q25 and MiXCR to the public reads, then kept only in-frame beta chains. Here each entry gathers all rows of one CDR3 protein and keeps the most common genes and DNA. In all, the sample holds about 610,000 distinct CDR3 sequences, and more than 20% of those were seen once. The ten largest clones add up to around 36% of the sample.

The sequenced sample was PBMCs, obtained before TCRalphabeta/CD19-depleted stem cell transplant. Receptors originate from a boy in the first two years of life with Wiskott-Aldrich syndrome, due to receive a stem cell transplant.

V usage is TRBV4-1 and J usage is TRBJ2-1; unclear D gene. The germline V and J ends were trimmed by 0 bases and 3 bases, with 3 bases remaining between them. This CDR3 comprises 13 residues. From germline, CDR1 is MGHRA and CDR2 YSYEKL. Here the CDR3 DNA reads TGCGCCAGCAGCCAAGATTACTACAATGAGCAGTTCTTC. It yields the protein CASSQDYYNEQFF.

This clonotype was detected only a few times. V usage is TRBV12-3 or TRBV12-4 and J usage is TRBJ1-6; TRBD1 is a possible D gene (6 bases). Trimming left V 0 bases short and J 14 bases short, with 14 bases between. CDR3 size: 14 residues. DNA of the CDR3: TGTGCCAGCAGTTTAGCGGCCAGGGGACCTTCCCTCCACTTT. Translated: CASSLAARGPSLHF.

Many counts were recorded for this clonotype. The chain has TRBV5-1 and TRBJ2-7; 10 nucleotides agree with TRBD2. CDR1 is SGHRS, CDR2 YFSETQ, per germline. V was pared by 4 bases and J by 2 bases, with 3 bases of the junction left unmatched. The CDR3 consists of 14 residues. CDR3 residues: CASSRTSGAYEQYF. The CDR3 DNA sequence: TGCGCCAGCAGCCGGACTAGCGGAGCCTACGAGCAGTACTTC.

The rearrangement uses TRBV28 and TRBJ2-1; 8 bases line up with TRBD1. The CDR3 consists of 13 residues. V trimming: 10 bases; J trimming: 4 bases; junction bases outside the gene matches: 6. CDR1 and CDR2 from the germline V gene are MDHEN and SYDVKM. The CDR3 DNA reads TGTGCCACCCAGGGACAGGAGTACAATGAGCAGTTCTTC. This gives the protein CATQGQEYNEQFF.

The chain uses TRBV12-3 or TRBV12-4 and TRBJ2-2; tentative D call: TRBD1 (6 bases). The CDR3 totals 17 residues. Trimming stripped 7 bases from V and 2 bases from J, with 20 bases between. Here the CDR3 DNA reads TGTGCCAGCATCAAGAGACGGGACACTTATAACACCGGGGAGCTGTTTTTT. It codes for CASIKRRDTYNTGELFF.

This chain uses TRBV12-3 or TRBV12-4 with TRBJ2-2; D uncertain. The CDR3 length is 14 residues. Trimming stripped 6 bases from V and 1 base from J, with 9 bases between. The CDR3 nucleotides are TGTGCCAGCAGCTGGGCTCGGAACACCGGGGAGCTGTTTTTT. Amino acid sequence: CASSWARNTGELFF.